The TCR beta chain described here comes from a study of cytomegalovirus exposure and HLA in healthy donors. Regarding the study as a whole: In a later analysis, V- and J-gene trimming of beta chains associated with a DCLRE1C missense variant, replicated independently.

This clone was seen once. The antigen is unknown. Researchers ran the PCR with 60 Vbeta and 13 Jbeta primers. Clones were sequenced by immunoSEQ multiplex PCR, and TCRdb holds only the in-frame ones, with some missing. In the table there are 35,000 to 55,000 clones, about 73% of which are singletons. The origin of this receptor is a woman aged 25 to 39 in good health and CMV-seronegative. The sequencing sample was made of PBMCs.

The CDR3 region has the DNA TGTGCCATCAGTGAGGGAGGGTTGGCAGATGAGCAGTTCTTC. Protein sequence: CAISEGGLADEQFF. The chain uses TRBV10-3 and TRBJ2-1; possibly TRBD2 for D (6 bases). Germline V CDR1 and CDR2: ENHRY, SYGVKD. Trimming took 2 bases from V and 8 from J, leaving 13 bases between them. This CDR3 is built from 14 residues.